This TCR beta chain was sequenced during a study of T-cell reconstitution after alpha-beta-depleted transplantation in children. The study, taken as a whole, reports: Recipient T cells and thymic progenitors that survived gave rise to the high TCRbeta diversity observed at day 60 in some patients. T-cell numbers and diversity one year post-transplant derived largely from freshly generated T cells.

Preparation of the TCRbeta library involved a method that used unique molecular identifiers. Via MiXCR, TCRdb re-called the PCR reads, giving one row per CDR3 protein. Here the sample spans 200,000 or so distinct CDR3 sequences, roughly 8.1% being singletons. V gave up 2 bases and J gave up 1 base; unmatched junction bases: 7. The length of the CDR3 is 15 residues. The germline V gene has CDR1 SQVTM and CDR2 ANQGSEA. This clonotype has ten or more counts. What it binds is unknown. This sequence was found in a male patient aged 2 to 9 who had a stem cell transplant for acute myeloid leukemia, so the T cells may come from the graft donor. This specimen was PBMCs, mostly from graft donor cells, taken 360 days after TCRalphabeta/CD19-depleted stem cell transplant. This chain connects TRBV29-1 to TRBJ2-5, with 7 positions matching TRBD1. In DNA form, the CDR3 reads TGCAGCGTTGAACCAAGGGGGACAGCCCAAGAGACCCAGTACTTC. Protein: CSVEPRGTAQETQYF.